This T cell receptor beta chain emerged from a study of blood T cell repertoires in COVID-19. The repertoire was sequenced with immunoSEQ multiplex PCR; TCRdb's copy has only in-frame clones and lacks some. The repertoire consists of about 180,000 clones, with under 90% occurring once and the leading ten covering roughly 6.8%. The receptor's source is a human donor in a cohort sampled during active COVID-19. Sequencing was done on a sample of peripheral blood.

CDR3 loop: CASSSSTGDEQYF. The CDR3 nucleotides are TGTGCCAGCAGCTCCTCGACAGGCGACGAGCAGTACTTC. The rearrangement links TRBV7-3 to TRBJ2-7, with a weak D call TRBD1 (6 bases). V lost 4 bases, J lost 5 bases, and 12 bases lay in between. The CDR3 is made up of 13 amino acids. The germline CDR1 and CDR2 sequences are SGHTA and FQGTGA.